A selection of T cell receptor beta chains follows, all from one sample in a study of T cell responses to AZD1222 COVID-19 vaccine. Sequencing used immunoSEQ multiplex PCR; TCRdb keeps in-frame clones, though not all of them. This sample has 120,000 to 150,000 clones, with about 89% found just once. The source was peripheral blood, collected on day 0 of AZD1222 vaccination. The source is an adult in good health. Each CDR3 is given with its conserved first and last residue. Each record gives: CDR3 protein, CDR3 DNA, J gene, V gene, D gene, clone size. The D gene is left open where the match is weak. Rows give clone size only sometimes, using once, few, many, or a class for an expanded clone.

CDR3aa: CASRSSRYGYTF
CDR3nt: TGTGCCAGCAGATCCTCCCGCTATGGCTACACCTTC
j_gene: TRBJ1-2
v_gene: TRBV6-4
d_gene: -
abundance: -

CDR3aa: CASSFTEQYF
CDR3nt: TGTGCCAGCAGTTTTACGGAGCAGTACTTC
j_gene: TRBJ2-7
v_gene: TRBV27
d_gene: -
abundance: -

CDR3aa: CASSYSGFKGLSNQPQHF
CDR3nt: TGTGCCAGCAGTTACTCGGGATTTAAGGGATTGAGCAATCAGCCCCAGCATTTT
j_gene: TRBJ1-5
v_gene: TRBV6-2/TRBV6-3
d_gene: -
abundance: -

CDR3aa: CATSDIGGPQETQYF
CDR3nt: TGTGCCACCAGTGATATCGGGGGCCCCCAAGAGACCCAGTACTTC
j_gene: TRBJ2-5
v_gene: TRBV24-1
d_gene: -
abundance: few

CDR3aa: CAWSVGGKDTGELFF
CDR3nt: TGTGCCTGGAGTGTAGGGGGGAAAGACACCGGGGAGCTGTTTTTT
j_gene: TRBJ2-2
v_gene: TRBV30
d_gene: -
abundance: -

CDR3aa: CASSLGYRLAGDGGTGELFF
CDR3nt: TGTGCCAGCAGCTTAGGTTATCGGCTAGCGGGAGATGGGGGCACCGGGGAGCTGTTTTTT
j_gene: TRBJ2-2
v_gene: TRBV7-3
d_gene: TRBD2
abundance: -

CDR3aa: CASSLTANYGYTF
CDR3nt: TGTGCCAGCAGCTTGACGGCTAACTATGGCTACACCTTC
j_gene: TRBJ1-2
v_gene: TRBV5-6
d_gene: -
abundance: -

CDR3aa: CASSRQGSAYEQYF
CDR3nt: TGTGCCAGCAGTAGACAGGGTTCGGCCTACGAGCAGTACTTC
j_gene: TRBJ2-7
v_gene: TRBV2
d_gene: TRBD1
abundance: -

CDR3aa: CASSPRIGELFF
CDR3nt: TGTGCCAGCAGCCCACGTATCGGGGAGCTGTTTTTT
j_gene: TRBJ2-2
v_gene: TRBV3-1/TRBV3-2
d_gene: -
abundance: -

CDR3aa: CASRTADRATEAFF
CDR3nt: TGTGCCAGCAGGACCGCAGACAGGGCGACTGAAGCTTTCTTT
j_gene: TRBJ1-1
v_gene: TRBV6-5
d_gene: TRBD1
abundance: -

CDR3aa: CASRQISGEGRTDTQYF
CDR3nt: TGTGCCAGCAGACAGATTAGCGGGGAGGGCCGTACAGATACGCAGTATTTT
j_gene: TRBJ2-3
v_gene: TRBV25-1
d_gene: TRBD2
abundance: -

CDR3aa: CASSYGLNSYEQYF
CDR3nt: TGTGCCAGCAGTTACGGGCTTAATTCCTACGAGCAGTACTTC
j_gene: TRBJ2-7
v_gene: TRBV6-5
d_gene: -
abundance: few

CDR3aa: CATSRGGRIGQETQYF
CDR3nt: TGTGCCACCAGCAGAGGTGGAAGGATCGGACAAGAGACCCAGTACTTC
j_gene: TRBJ2-5
v_gene: TRBV15
d_gene: -
abundance: -

CDR3aa: CASSVVWAATNYGYTF
CDR3nt: TGTGCCAGCAGTGTAGTATGGGCAGCGACTAACTATGGCTACACCTTC
j_gene: TRBJ1-2
v_gene: TRBV5-5
d_gene: -
abundance: once

CDR3aa: CASTARQLAGYYNEQFF
CDR3nt: TGTGCCAGCACTGCCCGACAGCTAGCGGGCTACTACAATGAGCAGTTCTTC
j_gene: TRBJ2-1
v_gene: TRBV2
d_gene: TRBD2
abundance: -

CDR3aa: CASSEPEGRLWDEQFF
CDR3nt: TGTGCCAGCAGTGAACCGGAGGGGAGACTTTGGGATGAGCAGTTCTTC
j_gene: TRBJ2-1
v_gene: TRBV2
d_gene: -
abundance: -

CDR3aa: CASSYDPINRGTGELFF
CDR3nt: TGTGCCAGCAGTTACGACCCGATAAACCGGGGCACCGGGGAGCTGTTTTTT
j_gene: TRBJ2-2
v_gene: TRBV7-2
d_gene: -
abundance: -

CDR3aa: CAISEPTSVTYEQYF
CDR3nt: TGTGCCATCAGTGAGCCGACTAGCGTGACCTACGAGCAGTACTTC
j_gene: TRBJ2-7
v_gene: TRBV10-3
d_gene: TRBD2
abundance: many

CDR3aa: CATGGQGNQPQHF
CDR3nt: TGTGCCACCGGAGGACAGGGGAATCAGCCCCAGCATTTT
j_gene: TRBJ1-5
v_gene: TRBV24-1
d_gene: TRBD1
abundance: once

CDR3aa: CASSESQGFTDTQYF
CDR3nt: TGCGCCAGCAGTGAGTCACAGGGATTCACAGATACGCAGTATTTT
j_gene: TRBJ2-3
v_gene: TRBV10-1
d_gene: -
abundance: -

CDR3aa: CASSQNLYNEQFF
CDR3nt: TGCGCCAGCAGCCAAAATCTCTACAATGAGCAGTTCTTC
j_gene: TRBJ2-1
v_gene: TRBV4-3
d_gene: -
abundance: -

CDR3aa: CATSDLLKTYRYPNYGYTF
CDR3nt: TGTGCCACCAGTGATTTGCTTAAGACTTACCGGTACCCTAATTATGGCTACACCTTC
j_gene: TRBJ1-2
v_gene: TRBV24-1
d_gene: -
abundance: -